The 9 T cell receptor beta chains reported below all come from one sample, sequenced in a study of T-cell memory formation after mild COVID-19. Each CDR3 protein is one row after TCRdb ran MiXCR on the 5' RACE reads. The profile shows 150,000 to 200,000 distinct CDR3 sequences, roughly 11% of them singletons. Sample: PBMCs or a T cell subset sorted from them (not recorded which). The receptors were gathered from a man younger than 35 who had mild COVID-19 (a few samples of this study predate the infection). Cell type and time point are not known.

J is TRBJ2-7 and V is TRBV2; no reliable D call. Trimming left V 6 bases short and J 6 bases short, with 9 bases between. This CDR3 spans 11 amino acids. CDR1 and CDR2 from the germline V gene are SNHLY and FYNNEI. The CDR3 is CASRLLSEQYF. The CDR3 DNA reads as TGTGCCAGCAGGCTGCTGAGCGAGCAGTACTTC.

This clonotype has only a few counts. The chain uses TRBV4-1 and TRBJ1-1; TRBD1 agrees at 10 bases. Germline V CDR1 and CDR2: MGHRA, YSYEKL. This CDR3 is 14 amino acids long. V gave up 3 bases and J gave up 7 bases; unmatched junction bases: 5. The CDR3 region is CASSHKGQGDEAFF. For the CDR3, the DNA is TGCGCCAGCAGCCACAAAGGACAGGGGGATGAAGCTTTCTTT.

This clonotype has a handful of counts. The chain recombines TRBV9 with TRBJ2-5; the D gene could be TRBD1 or TRBD2 (6 bases each). The V and J ends lost 0 bases and 5 bases respectively, with 11 bases between them. Germline CDR1 SGDLS, CDR2 YYNGEE. This CDR3 comprises 14 residues. CDR3 residues: CASSVGGAWETQYF. DNA of the CDR3: TGTGCCAGCAGCGTAGGGGGGGCCTGGGAGACCCAGTACTTC. The variable domain in full, completed from reference TRBV9 and TRBJ2-5, reads DSGVTQTPKHLITATGQRVTLRCSPRSGDLSVYWYQQSLDQGLQFLIQYYNGEERAKGNILERFSAQQFPDLHSELNLSSLELGDSALYFCASSVGGAWETQYFGPGTRLLVL.

This clonotype was recorded many times. The V call is TRBV5-1, the J call TRBJ2-7; 12 nucleotides line up with TRBD2. J gave up 2 bases and V 0 bases, and 6 bases lay outside the gene matches. The CDR3 loop spans 17 amino acids. In germline, CDR1 is SGHRS, CDR2 YFSETQ. This CDR3 is CASSLAASGGATYEQYF. The CDR3 DNA is TGCGCCAGCAGCTTGGCGGCTAGCGGGGGGGCCACCTACGAGCAGTACTTC.

The V and J genes are TRBV20-1 and TRBJ2-7; 8 positions agree with TRBD1. The germline CDR1 and CDR2 sequences are DFQATT and SNEGSKA (reference sequence). This CDR3 has 14 amino acids. Unmatched junction bases numbered 7, after V lost 1 base and J lost 5 bases. The CDR3 spells CSARVPKTGDEQYF. In DNA form, the CDR3 reads TGCAGTGCTAGAGTACCTAAGACAGGGGACGAGCAGTACTTC.

The chain has TRBV6-1 and TRBJ1-3, with TRBD1 as a possible D gene (5 bases). Germline V CDR1 and CDR2: MNHNS, SASEGT. CDR3 length: 16 amino acids. Trimming took 0 bases from V and 2 from J, leaving 11 bases between them. CDR3 in DNA: TGTGCCAGCAGTGAAGCGAGGGGATTAGCTGGAAACACCATATATTTT. Translating it yields CASSEARGLAGNTIYF.

Many counts were recorded for this clonotype. The rearrangement links TRBV5-4 to TRBJ2-1; no clear D. The CDR3 runs 11 residues. Germline-derived CDR1 and CDR2 are SGHNT and YYREEE (reference sequence). Trimming stripped 1 base from V and 8 bases from J, with 4 bases between. CDR3 in DNA: TGTGCCAGCAGCTTGACGGATGAGCAGTTCTTC. Encoded protein: CASSLTDEQFF.

In its sample, this clonotype was seen a few times. The rearrangement uses TRBV3-1 and TRBJ1-2, with TRBD1 matching over 7 bases. The germline gives CDR1 LGHDT, CDR2 YNNKEL (reference sequence). The junction had 5 bases not matched to a gene; V was cut back by 3 bases and J by 4 bases. The CDR3 contains 14 residues. CDR3: CASSQYRGSYGYTF. The CDR3 bases are TGTGCCAGCAGCCAGTACAGGGGTTCCTATGGCTACACCTTC.

This chain links TRBV9 with TRBJ2-5, with D perhaps matching TRBD1 or TRBD2 (5 bases each). V dropped 3 bases and J dropped 5 bases, with 17 bases sitting between them. The CDR3 extends over 15 amino acids. Germline V lookup: CDR1 SGDLS, CDR2 YYNGEE. In nucleotides, the CDR3 is TGTGCCAGCAGCGGTGGTGGGGGACGCGGGGAGACCCAGTACTTC. Encoded protein: CASSGGGGRGETQYF. The full variable domain, in which reference TRBV9 and TRBJ2-5 provide the parts outside the CDR3, is DSGVTQTPKHLITATGQRVTLRCSPRSGDLSVYWYQQSLDQGLQFLIQYYNGEERAKGNILERFSAQQFPDLHSELNLSSLELGDSALYFCASSGGGGRGETQYFGPGTRLLVL.